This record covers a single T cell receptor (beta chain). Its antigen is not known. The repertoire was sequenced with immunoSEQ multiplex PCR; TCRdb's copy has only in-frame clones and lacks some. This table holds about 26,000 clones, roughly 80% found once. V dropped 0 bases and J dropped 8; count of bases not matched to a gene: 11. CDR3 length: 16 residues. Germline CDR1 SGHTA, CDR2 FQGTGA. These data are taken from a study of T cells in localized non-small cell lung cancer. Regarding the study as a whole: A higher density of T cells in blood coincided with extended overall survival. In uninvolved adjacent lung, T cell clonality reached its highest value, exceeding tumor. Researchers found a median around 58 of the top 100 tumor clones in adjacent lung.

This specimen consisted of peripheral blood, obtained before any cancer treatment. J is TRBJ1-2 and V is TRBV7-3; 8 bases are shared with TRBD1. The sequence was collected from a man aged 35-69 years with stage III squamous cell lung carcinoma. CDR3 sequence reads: CASSLTRTGTMGGYTF. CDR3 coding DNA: TGTGCCAGCAGCTTAACGAGGACAGGGACCATGGGGGGCTACACCTTC.